Presented here are 2 T cell receptor beta chains from one specimen sequenced in a study of T cell changes during pregnancy in multiple sclerosis. Sequencing used immunoSEQ multiplex PCR; TCRdb keeps in-frame clones, though not all of them. Found here are about 28,000 clones, about 93% of them singletons; the top ten hold around 0.43%. Sample: CD4+ T cells from peripheral blood mononuclear cells, taken after pregnancy. All receptors derive from a female donor with multiple sclerosis, enrolled in a pregnancy study.

The chain joins TRBV21-1 to TRBJ2-7; TRBD1 reflects the table's D call only, with no check against the DNA. TRBV21-1 is assigned pseudogene status. The CDR3 is 16 amino acids. The CDR3 spells CASMQPRGTVSYEQYF. The CDR3 nucleotides are TGTGCCAGCATGCAACCGAGGGGGACAGTATCTTACGAGCAGTACTTC.

The J gene is TRBJ2-7, the V gene TRBV6-5; D gene ambiguous. Trimming left V 5 bases short and J 1 base short, with 12 bases between. The length of the CDR3 is 14 residues. Germline V gene sequence: CDR1 MNHEY, CDR2 SVGAGI. This CDR3 reads CASSTARLSYEQYF. The CDR3, as DNA: TGTGCCAGCAGTACCGCCAGACTTTCCTACGAGCAGTACTTC.